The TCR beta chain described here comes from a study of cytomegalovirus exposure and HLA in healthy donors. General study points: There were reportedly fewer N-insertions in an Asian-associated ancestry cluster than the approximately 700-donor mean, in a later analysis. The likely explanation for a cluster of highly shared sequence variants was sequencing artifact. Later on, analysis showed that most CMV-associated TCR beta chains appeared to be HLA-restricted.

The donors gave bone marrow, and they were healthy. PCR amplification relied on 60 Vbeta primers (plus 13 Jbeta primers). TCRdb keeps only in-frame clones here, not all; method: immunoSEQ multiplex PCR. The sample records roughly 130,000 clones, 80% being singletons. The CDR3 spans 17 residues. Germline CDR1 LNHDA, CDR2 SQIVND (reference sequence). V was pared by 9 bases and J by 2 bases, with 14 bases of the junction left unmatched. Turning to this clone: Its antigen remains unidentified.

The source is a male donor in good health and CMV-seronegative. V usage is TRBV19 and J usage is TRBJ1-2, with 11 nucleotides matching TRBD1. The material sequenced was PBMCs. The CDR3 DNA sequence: TGTGCCAGCCTGGGCTGGACAGGGGGCGCCGAGAACTATGGCTACACCTTC. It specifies CASLGWTGGAENYGYTF. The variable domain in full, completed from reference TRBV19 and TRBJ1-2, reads DGGITQSPKYLFRKEGQNVTLSCEQNLNHDAMYWYRQDPGQGLRLIYYSQIVNDFQKGDIAEGYSVSREKKESFPLTVTSAQKNPTAFYLCASLGWTGGAENYGYTFGSGTRLTVV.